The clone carrying this T cell receptor (beta chain) was detected a few times. The target antigen is unknown. This CDR3 is also generated by other DNA sequences in the sample. The data were produced by immunoSEQ multiplex PCR, yet TCRdb's version contains in-frame clones alone and is incomplete. The table lists around 600 clones, around 62% of them singletons. This record comes from a study of T cell therapy after organ transplantation. Study at large: Eight of the ten patients were clinical responders. In most products, CD8+ T cells predominated and no virus-specific CD4+ T cells were detected. Study-level points and caveats: Antirejection and antiviral medication effects could not be assessed.

A CMV peptide pool restimulated the therapy product for less than 5 hours before IFN-gamma secretion capture. V shed 6 bases and J shed 1 base, with 9 bases lying between them. This CDR3 has 13 residues. Germline V gene lookup returns CDR1 MNHEY and CDR2 SVGAGI. This clonotype originated in a human patient who had received a solid organ transplant and had CMV disease. A subset of T cells may come from the graft donor. The chain joins TRBV6-5 to TRBJ1-1; D is undetermined. The sample comprised cultured CD8+ T cells. In nucleotides, the CDR3 is TGTGCCAGCAGCCCAGGAGCGAACACTGAAGCTTTCTTT. Residues: CASSPGANTEAFF.